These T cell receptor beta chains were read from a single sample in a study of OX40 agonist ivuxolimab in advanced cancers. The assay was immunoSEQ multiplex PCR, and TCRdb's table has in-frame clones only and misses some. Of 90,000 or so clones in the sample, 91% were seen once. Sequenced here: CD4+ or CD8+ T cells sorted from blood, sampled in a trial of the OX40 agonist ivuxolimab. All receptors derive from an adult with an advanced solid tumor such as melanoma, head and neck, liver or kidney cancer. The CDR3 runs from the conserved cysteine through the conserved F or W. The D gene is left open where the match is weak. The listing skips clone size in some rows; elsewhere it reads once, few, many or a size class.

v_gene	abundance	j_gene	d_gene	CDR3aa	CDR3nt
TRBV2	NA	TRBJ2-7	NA	CASSRSYEQYF	TGTGCCAGCAGTCGGAGCTACGAGCAGTACTTC
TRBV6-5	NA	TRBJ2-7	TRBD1	CASSRDRHYEQYF	TGTGCCAGCAGCAGGGACAGACACTACGAGCAGTACTTC
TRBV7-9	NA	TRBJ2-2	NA	CASSLATGNTGELFF	TGTGCCAGCAGCTTAGCGACGGGGAACACCGGGGAGCTGTTTTTT
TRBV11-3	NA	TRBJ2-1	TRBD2	CASSSAKPSGSDEQFF	TGTGCCAGCAGCTCAGCGAAGCCTAGCGGATCGGATGAGCAGTTCTTC
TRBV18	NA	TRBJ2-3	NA	CASSSASTDTQYF	TGTGCCAGCTCTTCAGCAAGCACAGATACGCAGTATTTT
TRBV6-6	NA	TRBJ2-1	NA	CASRVVHEQFF	TGTGCCAGCAGGGTGGTACATGAGCAGTTCTTC
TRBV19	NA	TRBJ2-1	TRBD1	CACRDRGYNEQFF	TGTGCCTGCCGGGACAGGGGGTACAATGAGCAGTTCTTC
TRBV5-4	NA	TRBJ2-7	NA	CASSLTSSSSYEQYF	TGTGCCAGCAGCTTGACTAGTTCCTCGTCCTACGAGCAGTACTTC
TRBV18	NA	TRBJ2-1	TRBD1	CASSRTGVNNEQFF	TGTGCCAGCTCACGGACAGGGGTCAACAATGAGCAGTTCTTC
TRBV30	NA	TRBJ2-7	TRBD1	CAWTGGSYEQYF	TGTGCCTGGACAGGGGGTTCCTACGAGCAGTACTTC
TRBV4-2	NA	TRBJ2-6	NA	CASSQEGSVASSGANVLTF	TGTGCCAGCAGCCAAGAAGGTTCAGTTGCCAGCTCTGGGGCCAACGTCCTGACTTTC
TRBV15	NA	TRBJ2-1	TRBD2	CATSSPTSGFEQFF	TGTGCCACCAGCAGCCCGACTAGCGGGTTTGAGCAGTTCTTC
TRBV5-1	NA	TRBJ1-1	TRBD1	CASSLFGKVGTEINEAFF	TGCGCCAGCAGCTTGTTTGGGAAGGTCGGGACAGAAATTAATGAAGCTTTCTTT
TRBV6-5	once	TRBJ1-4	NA	CASSLREKLFF	TGTGCCAGCAGTTTACGTGAAAAACTGTTTTTT
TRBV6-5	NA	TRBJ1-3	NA	CASSYSESGAGNTIYF	TGTGCCAGCAGTTACTCGGAATCGGGCGCTGGAAACACCATATATTTT
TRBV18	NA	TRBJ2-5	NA	CASSPPSGYRAQYF	TGTGCCAGCTCACCACCCAGCGGCTACAGGGCCCAGTACTTC